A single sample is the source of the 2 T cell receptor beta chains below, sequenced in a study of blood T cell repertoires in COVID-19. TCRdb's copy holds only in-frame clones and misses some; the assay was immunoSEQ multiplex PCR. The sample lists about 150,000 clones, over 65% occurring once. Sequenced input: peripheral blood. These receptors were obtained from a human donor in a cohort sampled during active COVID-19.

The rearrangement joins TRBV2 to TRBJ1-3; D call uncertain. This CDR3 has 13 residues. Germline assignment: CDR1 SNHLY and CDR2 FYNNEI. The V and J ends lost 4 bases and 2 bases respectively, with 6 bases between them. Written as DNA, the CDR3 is TGTGCCAGCAGTGGGGAGACTGGAAACACCATATATTTT. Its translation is CASSGETGNTIYF.

DNA of the CDR3: TGTGCCAGCAGCCGGACTACCACAGGGGACGGGAGTAATGAGCAGTTCTTC. It is translated as CASSRTTTGDGSNEQFF. This chain connects TRBV7-6 to TRBJ2-1, with a possible D match to TRBD1 (7 bases). CDR3 size: 17 residues. The V gene's germline CDR1 is SGHVS and CDR2 FNYEAQ. The germline V and J ends were trimmed by 5 bases and 7 bases, with 24 bases remaining between them.